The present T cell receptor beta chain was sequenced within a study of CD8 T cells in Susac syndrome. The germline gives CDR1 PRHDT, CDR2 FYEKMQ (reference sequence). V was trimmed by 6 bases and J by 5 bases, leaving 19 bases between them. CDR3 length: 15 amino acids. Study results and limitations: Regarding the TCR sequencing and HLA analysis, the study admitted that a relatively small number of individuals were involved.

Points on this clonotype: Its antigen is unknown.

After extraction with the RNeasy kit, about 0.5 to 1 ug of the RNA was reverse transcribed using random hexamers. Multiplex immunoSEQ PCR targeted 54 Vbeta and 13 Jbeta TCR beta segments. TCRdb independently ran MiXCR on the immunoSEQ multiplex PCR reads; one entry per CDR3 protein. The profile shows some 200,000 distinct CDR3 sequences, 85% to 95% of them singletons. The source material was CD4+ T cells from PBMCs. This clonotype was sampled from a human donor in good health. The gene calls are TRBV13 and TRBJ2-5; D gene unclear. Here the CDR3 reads CASRYRGMTGETQYF. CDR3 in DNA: TGTGCCAGCAGGTATAGAGGCATGACCGGGGAGACCCAGTACTTC. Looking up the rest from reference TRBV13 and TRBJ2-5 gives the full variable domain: AAGVIQSPRHLIKEKRETATLKCYPIPRHDTVYWYQQGPGQDPQFLISFYEKMQSDKGSIPDRFSAQQFSDYHSELNMSSLELGDSALYFCASRYRGMTGETQYFGPGTRLLVL.